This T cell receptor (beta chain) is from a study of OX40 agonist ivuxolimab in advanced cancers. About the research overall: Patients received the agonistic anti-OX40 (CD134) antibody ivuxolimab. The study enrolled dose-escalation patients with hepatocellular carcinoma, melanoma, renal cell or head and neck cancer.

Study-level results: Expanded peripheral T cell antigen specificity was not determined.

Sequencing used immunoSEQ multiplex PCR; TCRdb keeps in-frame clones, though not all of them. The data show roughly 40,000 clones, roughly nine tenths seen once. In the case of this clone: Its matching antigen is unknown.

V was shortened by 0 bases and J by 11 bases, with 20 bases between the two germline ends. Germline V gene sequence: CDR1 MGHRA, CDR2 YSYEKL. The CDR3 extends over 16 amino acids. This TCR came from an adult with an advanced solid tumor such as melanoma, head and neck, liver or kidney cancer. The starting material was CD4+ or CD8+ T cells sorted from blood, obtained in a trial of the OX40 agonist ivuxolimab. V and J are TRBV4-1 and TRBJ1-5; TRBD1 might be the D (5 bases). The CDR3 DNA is TGCGCCAGCAGCCAAGATCACGGGGGTATCATGGGATCCCAGCATTTT. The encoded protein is CASSQDHGGIMGSQHF.